These T cell receptor beta chains were read from a single sample in a study of blood T cell repertoires in COVID-19. Clones were read by immunoSEQ multiplex PCR, and TCRdb kept only the in-frame ones, dropping some. The sample yields roughly 360,000 clones, approximately 90% seen once. The sequenced sample was PBMCs or T cells enriched from blood (not recorded which). These TCRs come from a woman in her twenties or thirties with acute COVID-19. CDR3s include the opening cysteine and the closing phenylalanine or tryptophan. The order of the fields is clone size, D gene, J gene, V gene, CDR3 protein, CDR3 DNA. A D gene is named only where the DNA matches it firmly. Size values are once, few and many counts, or a class for expanded clones, and some rows have none.

>NA|TRBD1|TRBJ2-5|TRBV19
CASSMNRGGETQYF
TGTGCCAGTAGTATGAACAGGGGCGGAGAGACCCAGTACTTC
>once|TRBD1|TRBJ1-3|TRBV7-2
CASSALTGYSGNTIYF
TGTGCCAGCAGCGCCCTGACAGGGTACTCGGGAAACACCATATATTTT
>NA|TRBD1|TRBJ1-4|TRBV14
CASSQIRTGSREKLFF
TGTGCCAGCAGCCAAATAAGGACAGGGTCGCGTGAAAAACTGTTTTTT
>NA|TRBD1|TRBJ2-7|TRBV7-2
CASSLRAGGSYEQYF
TGTGCCAGCAGCTTAAGGGCAGGGGGCTCCTACGAGCAGTACTTC
>NA|TRBD2|TRBJ2-5|TRBV10-3
CAISNPGGAQETQYF
TGTGCCATCTCGAACCCCGGGGGGGCTCAAGAGACCCAGTACTTC
>few|NA|TRBJ1-2|TRBV7-2
CASRQGRSNYGYTF
TGTGCCAGCAGACAGGGACGGTCTAACTATGGCTACACCTTC
>NA|TRBD1|TRBJ1-1|TRBV2
CASSIQGTTEAFF
TGTGCCAGCAGCATACAGGGGACCACTGAAGCTTTCTTT
>NA|TRBD1|TRBJ2-1|TRBV7-9
CASSLSTGGTYNEQFF
TGTGCCAGCAGCTTAAGTACAGGGGGTACCTACAATGAGCAGTTCTTC
>NA|NA|TRBJ2-1|TRBV4-2
CASSQSRGGHNEQFF
TGTGCCAGCAGCCAGTCAAGGGGGGGCCACAATGAGCAGTTCTTC
>NA|NA|TRBJ1-1|TRBV3-1/TRBV3-2
CASSPGENTEAFF
TGTGCCAGCAGCCCGGGGGAGAACACTGAAGCTTTCTTT
>few|NA|TRBJ1-2|TRBV5-1
CASSLDSEAYGYTF
TGCGCCAGCAGCTTGGATTCTGAGGCCTATGGCTACACCTTC
>NA|NA|TRBJ2-3|TRBV7-3
CASSTDNAGSDTQYF
TGTGCCAGCAGCACGGACAACGCGGGGTCAGATACGCAGTATTTT
>NA|TRBD2|TRBJ2-7|TRBV2
CASRGTSVYEQYF
TGTGCCAGCAGGGGGACTAGCGTCTACGAGCAGTACTTC
>NA|NA|TRBJ1-5|TRBV2
CASRAVVAQPQHF
TGTGCCAGCAGGGCAGTTGTAGCTCAGCCCCAGCATTTT
>once|NA|TRBJ1-2|TRBV3-1/TRBV3-2
CASSLLSGIDGYTF
TGTGCCAGCAGCCTGCTTTCAGGGATCGATGGCTACACCTTC
>NA|NA|TRBJ2-5|TRBV7-9
CASSLRVSNPTETQYF
TGTGCCAGCAGCTTGAGGGTCTCGAATCCTACGGAGACCCAGTACTTC
>NA|TRBD1|TRBJ1-4|TRBV19
CASRYNDRVQEKLFF
TGTGCCAGTAGATATAATGACAGGGTGCAAGAAAAACTGTTTTTT
>NA|TRBD2|TRBJ2-7|TRBV6-5
CASSRTSGGAYEQYF
TGTGCCAGCAGCAGGACTAGCGGGGGTGCCTACGAGCAGTACTTC
>once|TRBD1|TRBJ1-5|TRBV5-6
CASSAMGQDAHF
TGTGCCAGCAGCGCCATGGGACAGGACGCGCATTTT
>once|NA|TRBJ1-2|TRBV7-2
CASTPRGASGYTF
TGTGCCAGCACCCCGCGGGGGGCTAGCGGCTACACCTTC
>NA|NA|TRBJ1-6|TRBV10-2
CASTRTSNSPLHF
TGCGCCAGCACTCGAACGAGTAATTCACCCCTCCACTTT
>once|TRBD2|TRBJ2-7|TRBV7-3
CASSLMAGGGYEQYF
TGTGCCAGCAGCTTAATGGCGGGGGGCGGCTACGAGCAGTACTTC
>NA|NA|TRBJ1-6|TRBV11-2
CASSLTGNSPLHF
TGTGCCAGCAGCCTAACCGGGAATTCACCCCTCCACTTT
>once|NA|TRBJ1-5|TRBV10-1
CASSESSGRPQHF
TGCGCCAGCAGTGAGTCATCGGGAAGGCCCCAGCATTTT
>NA|TRBD1|TRBJ1-1|TRBV5-5
CASSFMDRGKLAFF
TGTGCCAGCAGCTTTATGGACAGGGGAAAGTTAGCTTTCTTT
>NA|TRBD1|TRBJ1-4|TRBV5-6
CASSSGQGSDEKLFF
TGTGCCAGCAGCTCCGGACAGGGGTCTGATGAAAAACTGTTTTTT
>few|TRBD1|TRBJ2-7|TRBV14
CASSQFGRGLEQYF
TGTGCCAGCAGCCAATTTGGCAGGGGGCTCGAGCAGTACTTC
>NA|TRBD2|TRBJ2-3|TRBV7-2
CASSVGGGPGTQYF
TGTGCCAGCAGCGTCGGGGGGGGACCTGGTACGCAGTATTTT
>NA|NA|TRBJ1-5|TRBV18
CASSPQLSGQPQHF
TGTGCCAGCTCACCACAGCTTTCGGGACAGCCCCAGCATTTT
>NA|TRBD1|TRBJ1-3|TRBV27
CASSLRGQANSGNTIYF
TGTGCCAGCAGTTTGAGAGGACAGGCTAACTCTGGAAACACCATATATTTT
>NA|TRBD2|TRBJ2-3|TRBV19
CASRKAGGDTDTQYF
TGTGCCAGTAGAAAAGCGGGGGGGGACACAGATACGCAGTATTTT
>NA|TRBD1|TRBJ1-1|TRBV27
CASSLFGTANTEAFF
TGTGCCAGCAGTTTATTTGGGACAGCGAACACTGAAGCTTTCTTT
>NA|NA|TRBJ1-6|TRBV6-5
CASSSGVGNSPLHF
TGTGCCAGCAGTTCAGGGGTGGGGAATTCACCCCTCCACTTT
>NA|TRBD1|TRBJ1-3|TRBV13
CASSKQGASGNTIYF
TGTGCCAGCAGCAAACAGGGGGCCAGTGGAAACACCATATATTTT
>NA|TRBD2|TRBJ2-2|TRBV27
CASSPSGGPWELFF
TGTGCCAGCAGTCCCTCGGGGGGACCGTGGGAGCTGTTTTTT
>NA|NA|TRBJ2-7|TRBV5-6
CASSLGVSYEQYF
TGTGCCAGCAGCTTGGGAGTGTCCTACGAGCAGTACTTC
>NA|TRBD2|TRBJ2-7|TRBV4-2
CASSQGASGTYEQYF
TGTGCCAGCAGCCAAGGGGCTAGCGGGACCTACGAGCAGTACTTC
>NA|TRBD2|TRBJ2-2|TRBV5-1
CASSHAGGNTGELFF
TGCGCCAGCAGTCATGCGGGGGGGAACACCGGGGAGCTGTTTTTT
>NA|NA|TRBJ1-1|TRBV7-2
CASSPHGGGRTEAFF
TGTGCCAGCAGCCCCCACGGGGGGGGTAGGACTGAAGCTTTCTTT
>NA|NA|TRBJ1-5|TRBV14
CASSKGADQPQHF
TGTGCCAGCAGTAAGGGAGCGGATCAGCCCCAGCATTTT
>NA|TRBD1|TRBJ1-2|TRBV2
CANFPVGDRGGVGYTF
TGTGCCAACTTCCCCGTAGGGGACAGGGGAGGAGTTGGCTACACCTTC